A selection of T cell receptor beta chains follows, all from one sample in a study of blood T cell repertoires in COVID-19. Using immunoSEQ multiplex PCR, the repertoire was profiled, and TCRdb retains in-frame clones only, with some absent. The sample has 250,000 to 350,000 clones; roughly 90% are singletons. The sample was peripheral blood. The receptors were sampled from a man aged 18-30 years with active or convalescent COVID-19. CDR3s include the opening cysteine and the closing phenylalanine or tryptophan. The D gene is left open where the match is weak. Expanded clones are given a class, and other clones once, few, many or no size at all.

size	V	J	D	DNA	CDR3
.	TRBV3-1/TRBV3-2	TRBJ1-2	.	TGTGCCAGCAGCCAAGATTCGCCGTTAAGGGGTTATGGCTACACCTTC	CASSQDSPLRGYGYTF
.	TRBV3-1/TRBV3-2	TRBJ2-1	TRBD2	TGTGCCAGCAGACAGAGCTCAGCGGGGGGGCGAAATGAGCAGTTCTTC	CASRQSSAGGRNEQFF
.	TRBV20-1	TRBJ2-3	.	TGCAGTGCTAGTGGAGGGGGCTGGACAGATACGCAGTATTTT	CSASGGGWTDTQYF
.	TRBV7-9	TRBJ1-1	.	TGTGCCAGCAGCTTATTTCGGACAAGACAGAACACTGAAGCTTTCTTT	CASSLFRTRQNTEAFF
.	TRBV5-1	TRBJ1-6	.	TGCGCCAGCAGCTTGGAGTCGGGAGTACAATCACCCCTCCACTTT	CASSLESGVQSPLHF
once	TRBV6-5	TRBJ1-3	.	TGTGCCAGCAGACCACAGGGCTTCTCTGGAAACACCATATATTTT	CASRPQGFSGNTIYF
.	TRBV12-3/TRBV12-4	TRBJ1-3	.	TGTGCCAGCAGTTTCGACAGAAACACCATATATTTT	CASSFDRNTIYF
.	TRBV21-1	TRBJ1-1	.	TGTGCCAGCAGCAAAGACAGGAGATCGAACACTGAAGCTTTCTTT	CASSKDRRSNTEAFF
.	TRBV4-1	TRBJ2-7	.	TGCGCCAGCAGCCATCAGGCGGGGTATCAGTACTTC	CASSHQAGYQYF
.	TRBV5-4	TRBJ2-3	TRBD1	TGTGCCAGCAGCTTGAGGGGGCGCGGAGATACGCAGTATTTT	CASSLRGRGDTQYF
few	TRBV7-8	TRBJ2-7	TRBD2	TGTGCCAGCAGCCCTCTGACTAGCGGGGGGGCCGCCTACGAGCAGTACTTC	CASSPLTSGGAAYEQYF
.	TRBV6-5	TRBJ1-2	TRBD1	TGTGCCAGCAGGGCCGGGACAGGAGACTATGGCTACACCTTC	CASRAGTGDYGYTF
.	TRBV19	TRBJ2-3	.	TGTGCCAGTAGTATGAGAACGAAAGATACGCAGTATTTT	CASSMRTKDTQYF
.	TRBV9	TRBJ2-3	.	TGTGCCAGTGGTTTTAGCGATTCGGGTGCTAGCACAGATACGCAGTATTTT	CASGFSDSGASTDTQYF
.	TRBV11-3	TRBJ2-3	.	TGTGCCAGCAGCTCCGGACAGTTTTTGTCAGATACGCAGTATTTT	CASSSGQFLSDTQYF
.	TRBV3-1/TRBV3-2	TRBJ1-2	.	TGTGCCAGCAGCCCTTCGACAGATACTAACTATGGCTACACCTTC	CASSPSTDTNYGYTF
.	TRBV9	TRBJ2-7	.	TGTGCCAGCAGCGTCTATGTGGGGGCGAACTACGAGCAGTACTTC	CASSVYVGANYEQYF
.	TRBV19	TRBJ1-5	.	TGTGCCAGTAGTATAGATCTATGGGCCGGGCGGGCATTCAATCAGCCCCAGCATTTT	CASSIDLWAGRAFNQPQHF
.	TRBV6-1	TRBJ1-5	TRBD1	TGTGCCAGCAGTGAAAGTAGGGGGCAGGGACGGCAGCCCCAGCATTTT	CASSESRGQGRQPQHF
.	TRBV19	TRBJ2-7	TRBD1	TGTGCCAGTAGTATCGGGACAGGCAACTCCTACGAGCAGTACTTC	CASSIGTGNSYEQYF
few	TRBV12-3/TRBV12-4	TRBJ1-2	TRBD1	TGTGCCAGCAGTTTAGAGGCAGGGGGATTGAACACCTTC	CASSLEAGGLNTF
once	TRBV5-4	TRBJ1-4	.	TGTGCCAGCAGCTCTTCGAAGGAAGGGAGGGAAAAACTGTTTTTT	CASSSSKEGREKLFF
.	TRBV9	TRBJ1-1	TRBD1	TGTGCCAGCAGCGTCCCAGAGTCCCCAGACAGGGTCAAATACGGGAACACTGAAGCTTTCTTT	CASSVPESPDRVKYGNTEAFF
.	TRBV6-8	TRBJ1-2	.	TGTGCCAGCAGTTACTACCCCGACAGGAACTATGGCTACACCTTC	CASSYYPDRNYGYTF
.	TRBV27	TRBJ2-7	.	TGTGCCAGCGGAGAAACGGGACACTACTACGAGCAGTACTTC	CASGETGHYYEQYF
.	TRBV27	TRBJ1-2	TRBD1	TGTGCCAGCAGTCCCAAGGCCTCCGGGACAGCTGGCTACACCTTC	CASSPKASGTAGYTF
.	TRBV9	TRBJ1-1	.	TGTGCCAGCAGCGTAGTAGGTTTGGGCAGACAGAACACTGAAGCTTTCTTT	CASSVVGLGRQNTEAFF
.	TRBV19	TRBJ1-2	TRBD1	TGTGCCACCTCGACAGGGGGGAAGAGCTACACCTTC	CATSTGGKSYTF
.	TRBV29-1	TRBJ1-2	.	TGCAGCGTTGAAGATCCACAACCGCTGCTCTATGGCTACACCTTC	CSVEDPQPLLYGYTF
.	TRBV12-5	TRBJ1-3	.	TGTGCTAGTGGTTTGGGGACACTTGGAAACACCATATATTTT	CASGLGTLGNTIYF
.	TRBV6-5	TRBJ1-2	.	TGTGCCAGCAGTTATAGTGCTAACTATGGCTACACCTTC	CASSYSANYGYTF
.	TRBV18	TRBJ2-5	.	TGTGCCAGCTCACCACCCGGAGAGACCCAGTACTTC	CASSPPGETQYF
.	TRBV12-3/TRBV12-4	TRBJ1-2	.	TGTGCCAGCAGTACCACAGGGGGCTACACCTTC	CASSTTGGYTF
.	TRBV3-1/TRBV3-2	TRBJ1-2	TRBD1	TGTGCCAGCAGCCAAATGGACAGGGGGATTATTGGCTACACCTTC	CASSQMDRGIIGYTF
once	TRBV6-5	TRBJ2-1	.	TGTGCCAGCATCAGCCAGGGGTCCCATGAGCAGTTCTTC	CASISQGSHEQFF
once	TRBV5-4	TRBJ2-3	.	TGTGCCAGCAGCACCAGACCGGGGGGCCTCGGATACACAGATACGCAGTATTTT	CASSTRPGGLGYTDTQYF
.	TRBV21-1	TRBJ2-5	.	TGTGCCAGCAGCAAAGAGGACGAGAAGCAGGGCATCCAAGAGACCCAGTACTTC	CASSKEDEKQGIQETQYF
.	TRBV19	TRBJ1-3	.	TGTGCCAGTAGAGAGAGCTCTGGAAACACCATATATTTT	CASRESSGNTIYF
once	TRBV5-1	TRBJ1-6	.	TGCGCCAGCAGCTTGGCGGAGAATCCCTGGGCCCTCCACTTT	CASSLAENPWALHF
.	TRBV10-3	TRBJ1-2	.	TGTGCCATCAGTGAGACAGGGAACTATGGCTACACCTTC	CAISETGNYGYTF
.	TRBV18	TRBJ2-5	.	TGTGCCAGCTCACCAGCGAATTATCCAAAAGAGACCCAGTACTTC	CASSPANYPKETQYF
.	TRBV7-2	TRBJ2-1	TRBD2	TGTGCCAGCAGCTTAGGGCTAGCGGGGGGCCGGGTGGAGTTCTTC	CASSLGLAGGRVEFF